The 21 T cell receptor beta chains listed next were all sequenced from one sample in a study of blood T cell repertoires in COVID-19 (TCRdb year 2020). Libraries were prepared through the immunoSEQ multiplex PCR assay. TCRdb mirrors the immuneACCESS table, restricted to in-frame sequences. Some clones are absent from its copies; in checked studies, under half trace to an unresolved V gene, and the reason for the others is unknown. The sample includes under 450,000 clones, with approximately 86% observed a single time. Roughly 7.2% of the sample comes from the top ten. Material for sequencing was peripheral blood. These receptors were taken from a woman aged 55-69 years with COVID-19, enrolled during active disease.

This chain links TRBV18 with TRBJ1-4; D possibly corresponds to TRBD1 (5 bases). Germline-derived CDR1 and CDR2 are KGHSH and LQKENI. The CDR3 has 15 residues. Deletions cut 2 bases from V and 5 bases from J, with 12 bases between. CDR3 sequence reads: CASSPRSTENEKLFF. The CDR3 nucleotides read TGTGCCAGCTCACCAAGGTCGACAGAAAATGAAAAACTGTTTTTT.

The chain carries TRBV5-1 and TRBJ1-4; TRBD1 matches at 7 bases. There are 15 residues in the CDR3. Germline V CDR1 and CDR2: SGHRS, YFSETQ. V was pared by 2 bases and J by 6 bases, with 7 bases of the junction left unmatched. CDR3 amino acids: CASSFNRGGYEKLFF. CDR3 DNA sequence: TGCGCCAGCAGCTTCAACAGGGGAGGCTATGAAAAACTGTTTTTT.

The rearrangement links TRBV7-8 to TRBJ1-1; D gene unclear. This CDR3 has 14 residues. V lost 1 base and J lost 1, with 7 bases in between. Germline CDR1 SGHVS, CDR2 FQNEAQ. The DNA of the CDR3 is TGTGCCAGCAGCTTAGGAGGCGCGAACACTGAAGCTTTCTTT. Its protein is CASSLGGANTEAFF.

V usage is TRBV27 and J usage is TRBJ2-6; TRBD1 matches 11 bases. The junction had 8 bases not matched to a gene; V was cut back by 5 bases and J by 2 bases. Germline V CDR1 and CDR2: MNHEY, SMNVEV (reference sequence). This CDR3 is built from 18 residues. The CDR3 DNA follows: TGTGCCAGCAGTCCTCTGGGACAGGGGGGAGCTGGGGCCAACGTCCTGACTTTC. Translated: CASSPLGQGGAGANVLTF. Using reference TRBV27 and TRBJ2-6 for the parts outside the CDR3, the full variable domain is EAQVTQNPRYLITVTGKKLTVTCSQNMNHEYMSWYRQDPGLGLRQIYYSMNVEVTDKGDVPEGYKVSRKEKRNFPLILESPSPNQTSLYFCASSPLGQGGAGANVLTFGAGSRLTVL.

The chain carries TRBV5-6 and TRBJ2-1; 7 bases map to TRBD1. Germline V gives CDR1 SGHDT, CDR2 YYEEEE. Trimming took 2 bases from V and 2 from J; bases not matched to a gene: 7. The CDR3 loop spans 16 amino acids. This CDR3 reads CASSFLGTAAYNEQFF. The CDR3 DNA reads as TGTGCCAGCAGCTTTTTGGGGACAGCAGCCTACAATGAGCAGTTCTTC.

This sequence joins TRBV10-2 and TRBJ1-4, with D uncertain. This CDR3 region has 14 residues. V was pared by 3 bases and J by 4 bases, with 9 bases between. CDR1 WSHSY and CDR2 SAAADI come from the germline V gene. The CDR3 DNA follows: TGCGCCAGCAGTGAACTAGGGTATAATGAAAAACTGTTTTTT. Translation gives CASSELGYNEKLFF.

This chain uses TRBV6-6 with TRBJ2-1; possibly TRBD2 for D (6 bases). V was trimmed by 5 bases and J by 6 bases, leaving 23 bases between them. The CDR3 is 17 residues long. CDR1 and CDR2 (germline): MNHNY, SVGAGI (reference sequence). The CDR3 loop reads CASSPRGGLTWGNEQFF. For the CDR3, the DNA is TGTGCCAGCAGTCCCCGGGGAGGATTAACATGGGGCAATGAGCAGTTCTTC.

J is TRBJ2-3 and V is TRBV4-3; 14 nucleotides match TRBD2. The ends lost 4 bases at V and 7 bases at J; junction bases unmatched: 4. The CDR3 is 15 residues long. From germline, CDR1 is LGHNA and CDR2 YSLEER. CDR3 sequence reads: CASSLGTSGGYTQYF. In DNA, the CDR3 is TGCGCCAGCAGCCTAGGGACTAGCGGGGGATATACGCAGTATTTT.

The gene calls are TRBV19 and TRBJ2-1; D gene ambiguous. The CDR3 extends over 14 amino acids. V lost 1 base and J 1 base, leaving 5 bases between the germline ends. CDR1 and CDR2 from the germline V gene are LNHDA and SQIVND (reference sequence). The CDR3 loop reads CASSIALSYNEQFF. In DNA form, the CDR3 reads TGTGCCAGTAGTATAGCCTTATCCTACAATGAGCAGTTCTTC. Using reference TRBV19 and TRBJ2-1 for the parts outside the CDR3, the full variable domain is DGGITQSPKYLFRKEGQNVTLSCEQNLNHDAMYWYRQDPGQGLRLIYYSQIVNDFQKGDIAEGYSVSREKKESFPLTVTSAQKNPTAFYLCASSIALSYNEQFFGPGTRLTVL.

On this clone itself: This clone may be a read error of a much larger clone one base away. The V gene is TRBV6-5, the J gene TRBJ1-1, with TRBD1 matching 8 bases. V lost 6 bases to trimming and J lost 1 base; unmatched junction nucleotides: 4. The length of the CDR3 is 14 residues. In germline, CDR1 is MNHEY, CDR2 SVGAGI. CDR3 in amino acids: CASSSGTGNTEAFF. CDR3 nucleotides: TGTGCCAGCAGCTCCGGGACAGGGAACACTGAAGCTTTCTTT.

The chain joins TRBV7-9 to TRBJ1-4, with D tentatively TRBD1 (6 bases). Trimming took 6 bases from V and 5 from J, leaving 10 bases between them. Germline V gene data show CDR1 as SEHNR and CDR2 as FQNEAQ (reference sequence). The length of the CDR3 is 13 residues. For the CDR3, the DNA is TGTGCCAGCAGGCGACAGGAAAATGAAAAACTGTTTTTT. Translated: CASRRQENEKLFF. Drawing the rest from reference TRBV7-9 and TRBJ1-4, the complete variable domain is DTGVSQNPRHKITKRGQNVTFRCDPISEHNRLYWYRQTLGQGPEFLTYFQNEAQLEKSRLLSDRFSAERPKGSFSTLEIQRTEQGDSAMYLCASRRQENEKLFFGSGTQLSVL.

The chain couples TRBV7-2 to TRBJ2-5; weak D call: TRBD1 (8 bases). There are 14 residues in the CDR3. CDR1 SGHTA and CDR2 FQGNSA come from the germline V gene. Trimming pared 5 bases from V and 5 bases from J, leaving 15 bases between. CDR3 in DNA: TGTGCCAGCAGCGGCAACAGGGGGGGGGAGACCCAGTACTTC. Its protein product is CASSGNRGGETQYF.

The rearrangement links TRBV11-3 to TRBJ1-1; 8 bases line up with TRBD1. The ends lost 6 bases at V and 0 bases at J; junction bases unmatched: 15. CDR1 and CDR2 from the germline V gene are SGHNT and YENEEA. This CDR3 contains 18 residues. The CDR3 loop reads CASSSPGGAGLLNTEAFF. The CDR3 region has the DNA TGTGCCAGCAGTTCCCCAGGGGGCGCGGGCCTTTTGAACACTGAAGCTTTCTTT.

The chain joins TRBV5-1 to TRBJ2-7; possible D gene TRBD1, 5 bases. V was pared by 1 base and J by 3 bases, with 11 bases between. The germline V gene has CDR1 SGHRS and CDR2 YFSETQ. The CDR3 runs 14 residues. This chain's CDR3 is CASSLPGFGYEQYF. CDR3 DNA sequence: TGCGCCAGCAGCTTGCCAGGGTTCGGCTACGAGCAGTACTTC.

The chain combines TRBV6-6 with TRBJ1-3; maybe TRBD1 (5 bases). The CDR3 covers 15 residues. Germline values: CDR1 MNHNY, CDR2 SVGAGI (reference sequence). Trimming removed 5 bases from V and 4 bases from J, with 15 bases in between. The CDR3 sequence is CASSSRALGGNTIYF. In DNA, the CDR3 is TGTGCCAGCAGTAGCAGGGCCTTGGGAGGAAACACCATATATTTT.

This chain joins TRBV4-3 and TRBJ2-2, with TRBD2 as a possible D gene (6 bases). The V end was cut by 0 bases, the J end by 6 bases, with 17 bases between. Germline CDR1 and CDR2: LGHNA and YSLEER. The CDR3 runs to 17 residues. DNA for the CDR3: TGCGCCAGCAGCCAAGATTATACTAGCTCGGTATCCGGGGAGCTGTTTTTT. Translation: CASSQDYTSSVSGELFF.

The chain carries TRBV6-5 and TRBJ2-3; TRBD1 matches at 11 bases. CDR3 length: 15 amino acids. Trimming removed 6 bases from V and 4 bases from J; junction bases left unmatched: 6. Looked up from germline, CDR1 is MNHEY and CDR2 is SVGAGI. DNA of the CDR3: TGTGCCAGCAGGACAGGACAGGGGGCCCCAGATACGCAGTATTTT. This sequence encodes CASRTGQGAPDTQYF.

V gene TRBV11-3 combines with J gene TRBJ2-3, with a tentative D call TRBD2 (5 bases). Trimming removed 5 bases at V and 4 bases at J, with 16 bases between. The V gene's germline CDR1 is SGHNT and CDR2 YENEEA. The CDR3 spans 15 residues. The DNA of the CDR3 is TGTGCCAGCAGCCCTCTAGACTCCGGGGCAGATACGCAGTATTTT. As protein: CASSPLDSGADTQYF.

The chain recombines TRBV3-1 (or the pseudogene TRBV3-2) with TRBJ2-7; 10 nucleotides line up with TRBD2. V shed 4 bases, J shed 3 bases, and the junction held 15 bases outside the gene matches. The germline V gene encodes CDR1 LGHDT and CDR2 YNNKEL (reference sequence). This CDR3 comprises 18 residues. The CDR3 sequence: CASSRGRLAGAVVYEQYF. In nucleotides, the CDR3 is TGTGCCAGCAGCCGGGGACGGCTAGCGGGGGCCGTGGTCTACGAGCAGTACTTC.

In this sample, this clone turned up once. The chain has TRBV5-1 and TRBJ2-7, with 7 bases aligning to TRBD2. Looked up from germline, CDR1 is SGHRS and CDR2 is YFSETQ. Trimming at V came to 1 base and at J to 3 bases, leaving 13 bases not matched to a gene. The CDR3 totals 17 residues. CDR3 nucleotide sequence: TGCGCCAGCAGCTTGATGGCCTTAAGCGGGGTAATCTACGAGCAGTACTTC. As protein: CASSLMALSGVIYEQYF.

This chain joins TRBV19 and TRBJ1-5, with unresolved D. Germline assignment: CDR1 LNHDA and CDR2 SQIVND (reference sequence). This CDR3 spans 17 amino acids. V was cut by 3 bases and J by 0 bases, with 15 bases left in between. The CDR3 DNA reads as TGTGCCAGTAGTATGGTGTTCCGAGAAGATAGCAATCAGCCCCAGCATTTT. It encodes CASSMVFREDSNQPQHF.